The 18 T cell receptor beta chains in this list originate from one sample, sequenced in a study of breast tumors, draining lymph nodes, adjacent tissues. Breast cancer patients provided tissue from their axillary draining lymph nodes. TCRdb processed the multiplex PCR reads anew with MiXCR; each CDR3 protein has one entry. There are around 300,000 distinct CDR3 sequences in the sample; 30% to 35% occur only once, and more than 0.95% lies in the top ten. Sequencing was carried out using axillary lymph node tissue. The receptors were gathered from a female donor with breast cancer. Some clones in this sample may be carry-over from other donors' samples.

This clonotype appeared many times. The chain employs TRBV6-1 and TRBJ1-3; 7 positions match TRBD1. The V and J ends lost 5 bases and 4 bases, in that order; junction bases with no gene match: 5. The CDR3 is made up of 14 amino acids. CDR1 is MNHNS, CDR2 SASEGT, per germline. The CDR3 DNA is TGTGCCAGCAGTACTCAGGGGGTAGGAAACACCATATATTTT. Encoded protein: CASSTQGVGNTIYF.

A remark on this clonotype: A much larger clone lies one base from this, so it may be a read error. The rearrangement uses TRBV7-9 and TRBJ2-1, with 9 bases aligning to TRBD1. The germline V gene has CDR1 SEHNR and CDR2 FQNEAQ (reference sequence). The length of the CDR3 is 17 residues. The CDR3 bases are TGCGCCAGCAGCCCCAGACCCCAGACAGGGGGAATCAATGAGCAGTTCTTC. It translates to CASSPRPQTGGINEQFF.

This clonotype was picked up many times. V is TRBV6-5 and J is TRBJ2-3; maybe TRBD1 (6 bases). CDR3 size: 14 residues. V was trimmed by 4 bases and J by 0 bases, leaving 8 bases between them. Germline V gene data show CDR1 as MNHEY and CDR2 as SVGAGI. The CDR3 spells CASSWGLSTDTQYF. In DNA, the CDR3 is TGTGCCAGCAGTTGGGGGCTTAGCACAGATACGCAGTATTTT.

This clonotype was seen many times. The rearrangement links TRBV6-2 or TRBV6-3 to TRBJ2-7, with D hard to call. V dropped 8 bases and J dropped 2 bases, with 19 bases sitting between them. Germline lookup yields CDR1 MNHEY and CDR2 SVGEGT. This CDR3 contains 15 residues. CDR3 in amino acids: CASQPAVRSPYEQYF. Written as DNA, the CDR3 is TGTGCCAGCCAACCCGCGGTACGCAGCCCCTACGAGCAGTACTTC.

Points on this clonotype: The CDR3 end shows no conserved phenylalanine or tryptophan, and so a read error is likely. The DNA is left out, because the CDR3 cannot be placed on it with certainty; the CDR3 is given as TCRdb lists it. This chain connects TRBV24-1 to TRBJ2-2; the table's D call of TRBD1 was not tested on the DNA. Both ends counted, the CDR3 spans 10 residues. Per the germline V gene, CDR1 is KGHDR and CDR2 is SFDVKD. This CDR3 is CATSDPGAVV.

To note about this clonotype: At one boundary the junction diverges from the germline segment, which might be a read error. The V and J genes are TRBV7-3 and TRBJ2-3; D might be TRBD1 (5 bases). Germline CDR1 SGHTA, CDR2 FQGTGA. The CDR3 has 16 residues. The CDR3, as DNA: TGTGCCAGCAGCTTGGCCCGAGCTTTTAACACAGGTACGCAGTATTTT. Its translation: CASSLARAFNTGTQYF.

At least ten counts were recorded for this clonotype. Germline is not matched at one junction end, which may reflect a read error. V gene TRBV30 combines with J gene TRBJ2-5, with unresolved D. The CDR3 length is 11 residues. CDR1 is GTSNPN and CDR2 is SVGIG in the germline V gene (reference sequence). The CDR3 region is CAWRASAVGFF. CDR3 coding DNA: TGTGCCTGGAGGGCCTCGGCGGTCGGGTTCTTC.

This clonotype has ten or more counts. CDR3 DNA sequence: TGCAGTGCTATTACCGGGACAGGGTACAATGAGCAGTTCTTC. Encoded protein: CSAITGTGYNEQFF. The chain has TRBV20-1 and TRBJ2-1; TRBD1 matches 9 bases. This CDR3 is 14 amino acids long. The V gene's germline CDR1 is DFQATT and CDR2 SNEGSKA (reference sequence). Germline trimming cut 4 bases from V and 4 bases from J; bases unmatched to any gene: 5.

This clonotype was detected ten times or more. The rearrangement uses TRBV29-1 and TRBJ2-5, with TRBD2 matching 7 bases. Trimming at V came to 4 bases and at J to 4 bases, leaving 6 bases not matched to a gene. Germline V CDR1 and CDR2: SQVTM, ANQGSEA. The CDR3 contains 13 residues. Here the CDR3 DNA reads TGCAGCGTTGCCGGCGGGAGTACAGAGACCCAGTACTTC. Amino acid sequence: CSVAGGSTETQYF. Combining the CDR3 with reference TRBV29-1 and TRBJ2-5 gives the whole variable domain SAVISQKPSRDICQRGTSLTIQCQVDSQVTMMFWYRQQPGQSLTLIATANQGSEATYESGFVIDKFPISRPNLTFSTLTVSNMSPEDSSIYLCSVAGGSTETQYFGPGTRLLVL.

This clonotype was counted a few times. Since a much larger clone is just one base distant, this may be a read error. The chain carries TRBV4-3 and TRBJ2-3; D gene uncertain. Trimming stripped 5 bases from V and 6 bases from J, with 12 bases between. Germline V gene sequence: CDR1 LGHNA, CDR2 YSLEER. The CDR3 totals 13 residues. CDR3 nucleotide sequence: TGCGCCAGCAGCTCCCGTTTTTTTGATACGCAGTATTTT. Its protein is CASSSRFFDTQYF.

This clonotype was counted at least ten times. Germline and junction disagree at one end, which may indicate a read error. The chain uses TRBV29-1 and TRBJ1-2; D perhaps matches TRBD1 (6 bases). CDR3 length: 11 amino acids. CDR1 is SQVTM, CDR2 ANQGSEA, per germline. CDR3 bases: TGCAGCGTTGACGAGGTGGCGACAGGCTTCTTC. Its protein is CSVDEVATGFF. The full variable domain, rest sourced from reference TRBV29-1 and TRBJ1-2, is SAVISQKPSRDICQRGTSLTIQCQVDSQVTMMFWYRQQPGQSLTLIATANQGSEATYESGFVIDKFPISRPNLTFSTLTVSNMSPEDSSIYLCSVDEVATGFFGSGTRLTVV.

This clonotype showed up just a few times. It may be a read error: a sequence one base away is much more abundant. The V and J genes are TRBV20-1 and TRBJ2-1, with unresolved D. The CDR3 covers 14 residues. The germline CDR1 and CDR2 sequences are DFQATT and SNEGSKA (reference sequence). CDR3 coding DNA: TGCAGCCAGGTTAAGTCAGGCTCCTACGATGAGCAGTTCTTC. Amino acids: CSQVKSGSYDEQFF.

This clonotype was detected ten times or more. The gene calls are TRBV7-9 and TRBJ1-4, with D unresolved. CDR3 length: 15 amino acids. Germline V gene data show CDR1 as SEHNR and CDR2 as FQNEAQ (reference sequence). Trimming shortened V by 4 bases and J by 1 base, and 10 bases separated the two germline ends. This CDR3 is CASSSDLGTNEKLFF. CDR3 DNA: TGTGCCAGCAGCTCCGACTTAGGAACTAATGAAAAACTGTTTTTT.

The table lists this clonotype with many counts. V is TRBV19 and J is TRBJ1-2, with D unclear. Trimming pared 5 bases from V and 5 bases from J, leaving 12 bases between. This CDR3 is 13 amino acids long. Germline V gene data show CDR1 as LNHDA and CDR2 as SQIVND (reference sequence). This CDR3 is CASSAREGYGYTF. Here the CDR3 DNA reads TGTGCCAGTAGTGCCCGGGAGGGTTATGGCTACACCTTC.

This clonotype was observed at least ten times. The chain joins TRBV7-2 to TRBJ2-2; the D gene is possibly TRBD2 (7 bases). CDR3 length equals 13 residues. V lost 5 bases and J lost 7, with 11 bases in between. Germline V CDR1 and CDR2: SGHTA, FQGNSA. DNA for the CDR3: TGTGCCAGCAGCAGAAGGGGGGGCGGGGAGCTGTTTTTT. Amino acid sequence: CASSRRGGGELFF.

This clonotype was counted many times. The CDR3 DNA sequence: TGTGCCACCAGCAGAGATGGGCAGGGCTACGAGCAGTACTTC. It specifies CATSRDGQGYEQYF. The chain joins TRBV15 to TRBJ2-7; tentative D call: TRBD1 (5 bases). The CDR3 length is 14 residues. Germline V gene lookup returns CDR1 LNHNV and CDR2 YYDKDF (reference sequence). V was shortened by 0 bases and J by 3 bases, with 9 bases between the two germline ends.

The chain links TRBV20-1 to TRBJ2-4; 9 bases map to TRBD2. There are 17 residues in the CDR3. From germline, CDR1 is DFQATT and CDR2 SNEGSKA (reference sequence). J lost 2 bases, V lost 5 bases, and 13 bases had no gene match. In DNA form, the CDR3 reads TGCAGTGCTCTAGCCCTTATCAGCGGGAGGTCCAAAAACATTCAGTACTTC. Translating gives CSALALISGRSKNIQYF.

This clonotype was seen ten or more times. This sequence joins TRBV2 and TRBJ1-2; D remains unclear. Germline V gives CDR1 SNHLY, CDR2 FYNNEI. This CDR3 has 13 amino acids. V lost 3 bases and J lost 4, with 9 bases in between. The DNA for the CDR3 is TGTGCCAGCAGTGAGGGCATAAGCTATGGCTACACCTTC. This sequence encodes CASSEGISYGYTF. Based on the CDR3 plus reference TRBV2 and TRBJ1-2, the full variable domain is EPEVTQTPSHQVTQMGQEVILRCVPISNHLYFYWYRQILGQKVEFLVSFYNNEISEKSEIFDDQFSVERPDGSNFTLKIRSTKLEDSAMYFCASSEGISYGYTFGSGTRLTVV.